Listed here are 10 T cell receptor beta chains from one sample, sequenced in a study of cytomegalovirus exposure and HLA in healthy donors. Amplification used 60 Vbeta primers and 13 Jbeta primers. Measured with immunoSEQ multiplex PCR; TCRdb has only the in-frame clones, and not every one. The sample has approximately 140,000 clones, 73% seen once. The sample taken for sequencing was PBMCs. All receptors derive from a human donor in good health.

The DNA of the CDR3 is TGTGCCAGCAGCTTTGGGACTAGCGGTTACACCGGGGAGCTGTTTTTT. Translated: CASSFGTSGYTGELFF. This chain joins TRBV5-6 and TRBJ2-2; 11 nucleotides agree with TRBD2. The CDR3 sequence is 16 residues long. CDR1 and CDR2 (germline): SGHDT, YYEEEE. Trimming removed 2 bases from V and 3 bases from J; junction bases left unmatched: 3.

A few counts support this clone. The CDR3 region is CASSYNAGQGSYEQYF. As DNA, the CDR3 is TGTGCCAGCAGTTACAACGCCGGACAGGGGAGCTACGAGCAGTACTTC. V usage is TRBV27 and J usage is TRBJ2-7; TRBD1 matches at 9 bases. V trimming: 4 bases; J trimming: 3 bases; junction bases outside the gene matches: 10. This CDR3 is built from 16 residues. Germline CDR1 reads MNHEY; CDR2 reads SMNVEV (reference sequence).

The chain combines TRBV10-1 with TRBJ2-3, with D maybe TRBD2 (6 bases). Trimming cost V 3 bases and J 2 bases, with 12 bases left between them. The CDR3 is made up of 15 amino acids. CDR1 is WNHNN and CDR2 is SYGVQD in the germline V gene (reference sequence). CDR3: CASSEGSGYTDTQYF. The CDR3 DNA reads TGCGCCAGCAGTGAAGGCAGCGGGTACACAGATACGCAGTATTTT.

Comments on this clone: One base separates it from a far larger clone, so it is likely a read error. The sample contains more than one DNA sequence encoding this CDR3. This chain connects TRBV13 to TRBJ1-1; D perhaps matches TRBD1 (6 bases). The V gene's germline CDR1 is PRHDT and CDR2 FYEKMQ (reference sequence). The CDR3 has 15 residues. With 7 bases removed from V and 0 bases from J, the gap between germline ends came to 15 bases. The chain's CDR3 is CASTPRQVMNTEAFF. In nucleotides, the CDR3 is TGTGCCAGCACACCAAGACAGGTAATGAACACTGAAGCTTTCTTT. Full variable domain (missing parts from reference TRBV13 and TRBJ1-1): AAGVIQSPRHLIKEKRETATLKCYPIPRHDTVYWYQQGPGQDPQFLISFYEKMQSDKGSIPDRFSAQQFSDYHSELNMSSLELGDSALYFCASTPRQVMNTEAFFGQGTRLTVV.

This clone appeared once. The chain couples TRBV7-8 to TRBJ2-5; 7 bases line up with TRBD2. The length of the CDR3 is 16 residues. V trimming: 0 bases; J trimming: 5 bases; junction bases outside the gene matches: 9. In germline, CDR1 is SGHVS, CDR2 FQNEAQ. CDR3 in DNA: TGTGCCAGCAGCTTAGCTAGACTAGCTGGGCGCGAGACCCAGTACTTC. Amino acids: CASSLARLAGRETQYF.

Comments on this clone: At the DNA level, this CDR3 is encoded by other sequences in the same sample as well. This chain links TRBV19 with TRBJ1-1; D unresolved. This CDR3 region has 13 residues. Trimming took 5 bases from V and 1 from J, leaving 8 bases between them. The germline V gene has CDR1 LNHDA and CDR2 SQIVND (reference sequence). The CDR3 coding sequence is TGTGCCAGTAGTTCAACAGCGAACACTGAAGCTTTCTTT. This translates into CASSSTANTEAFF.

The V and J genes are TRBV5-1 and TRBJ1-6; 9 nucleotides line up with TRBD1. V shed 5 bases and J 6 bases; nucleotides not matched to a gene: 3. Germline V gene sequence: CDR1 SGHRS, CDR2 YFSETQ. The CDR3 loop spans 14 amino acids. CDR3 sequence: CASREDRGNSPLHF. CDR3 nucleotide sequence: TGCGCCAGCAGAGAGGACAGGGGTAATTCACCCCTCCACTTT. The whole variable domain, remainder taken from reference TRBV5-1 and TRBJ1-6, is KAGVTQTPRYLIKTRGQQVTLSCSPISGHRSVSWYQQTPGQGLQFLFEYFSETQRNKGNFPGRFSGRQFSNSRSEMNVSTLELGDSALYLCASREDRGNSPLHFGNGTRLTVT.

The chain joins TRBV10-3 to TRBJ1-2, with 7 bases identical to TRBD1. CDR3 length: 12 residues. The germline gives CDR1 ENHRY, CDR2 SYGVKD. Trimming cost V 10 bases and J 2 bases; bases outside gene matches: 4. The CDR3, as DNA: TGTGCCACAACGACAGGGAACTATGGCTACACCTTC. It encodes CATTTGNYGYTF.

In DNA, the CDR3 is TGTGCCAGCAGTGAATTGGGTAGCGGTACGCAGTATTTT. Translating it yields CASSELGSGTQYF. V is TRBV6-1 and J is TRBJ2-3; a possible D gene is TRBD2 (6 bases). In germline, CDR1 is MNHNS, CDR2 SASEGT. Between the trimmed V and J ends, which lost 2 bases and 8 bases, there was a span of 11 bases. This CDR3 spans 13 amino acids.

Only a few counts were recorded for this clone. The genes are TRBV9 and TRBJ2-1; D is unresolved. From germline, CDR1 is SGDLS and CDR2 YYNGEE. Trimming removed 0 bases at V and 5 bases at J, with 9 bases between. This CDR3 contains 14 residues. In nucleotides, the CDR3 is TGTGCCAGCAGCGTAGGTAACGCGGACAATGAGCAGTTCTTC. The encoded protein is CASSVGNADNEQFF.